The subject of this entry is one T cell receptor (beta chain). Its specificity is unknown. Compared with germline, one end of the junction differs, possibly owing to a read error. These data come from a study of tumor-infiltrating lymphocytes in primary liver carcinoma. Overall study results and limits: Only about 8-25% of top clones appeared in all five tumor regions. Tumors had a significantly higher top-250-clone fraction than blood (p = 0.039).

A constant-region primer served to make TCR beta cDNA from roughly 480 ng total RNA. Sequencing libraries for TCR beta derived from three nested multiplex PCR rounds that used slightly modified ARM-PCR. A C-beta reverse primer was combined with TRBV1-TRBV30 forward primers in the first two PCR rounds, and each round had 9 to 10 cycles. TCRdb used MiXCR to reprocess the multiplex PCR reads, holding one entry per CDR3 protein. The table shows tens of thousands of distinct CDR3 sequences, with over 70% occurring only once. The length of the CDR3 is 13 residues. DNA and RNA were both co-extracted from around 20-30 mg of bulk tissue that had not been sorted. Whichever tumor sample was examined, it had over 85% viable tumor cells.

The specimen sequenced was liver tumor tissue from sampling region 2. Subset meaning: tumor region T2, inferior pole. The J gene is TRBJ2-5, the V gene TRBV12-3 or TRBV12-4; TRBD1 matches at 7 bases. The receptor was derived from a man in his forties with primary liver carcinoma and hepatitis B virus infection. CDR3 protein: CARNLVQGETQYF. The CDR3 nucleotides read TGTGCCAGGAATTTGGTGCAGGGGGAGACTCAGTACTTC.